This T cell receptor beta chain was sequenced during a study of shared clonotypes between healthy human individuals. Points from the study as a whole: Represented diversity, genetic and exposure-history alike, was limited by few donors. Memory subsets generally showed smaller estimated richness than naive subsets did.

V trimming: 2 bases; J trimming: 5 bases; junction bases outside the gene matches: 3. The length of the CDR3 is 14 residues. Germline V gives CDR1 MNHNS, CDR2 SASEGT. Assay: immunoSEQ multiplex PCR; the TCRdb copy retains only in-frame clones and omits some. This table holds about 710,000 clones, around 70% found once. This clone was seen a few times. Its antigen is undetermined. The chain couples TRBV6-1 to TRBJ1-2, with 9 bases aligning to TRBD1. Sample: memory CD4+ T cells sorted from blood. Sample subset: CD45RA-negative fraction. This receptor was identified in a woman aged 25-40 years in good health. The CDR3 region has the DNA TGTGCCAGCAGTGAAAGACAGGGGGGGTATGGCTACACCTTC. Translation: CASSERQGGYGYTF.